This is a list of T cell receptor beta chains from one sample in a study of cytomegalovirus exposure and HLA in healthy donors. Profiling relied on immunoSEQ multiplex PCR, and the TCRdb table lists in-frame clones only, not all of them. The data show 80,000 to 100,000 clones, about four fifths seen once. Sequencing was carried out using PBMCs. The receptors were sampled from a male donor in good health and CMV-seropositive. Each CDR3 is given with its conserved first and last residue. D genes are given only for firm matches. Clone size is given for some rows only: seen once, a few or many times, or a class if the clone is expanded.

j_call clone_size v_call d_call cdr3_nt cdr3_aa
TRBJ2-3 . TRBV14 TRBD1 TGTGCCAGCAGCCAACCAGGGGGCGGAGATACGCAGTATTTT CASSQPGGGDTQYF
TRBJ2-5 . TRBV7-2 TRBD2 TGTGCCAGCAGCTCTCCAAGAGGGACTTCGGGGGGGAAGACCCAGTACTTC CASSSPRGTSGGKTQYF
TRBJ2-7 . TRBV29-1 TRBD1 TGCAGCGGCTACAGGGGCGAAGAGCAGTACTTC CSGYRGEEQYF
TRBJ1-1 . TRBV12-5 . TGTGCTAGTGGTTTGGTTTTGGGGGGGCCTTTCTTT CASGLVLGGPFF
TRBJ2-5 . TRBV6-5 . . CASSSSGQTGETQYF
TRBJ1-5 . TRBV2 TRBD1 TGTGCCAGCAACCGGGACAGGGCATCCCAGCCCCAGCATTTT CASNRDRASQPQHF
TRBJ1-4 . TRBV14 . TGTGCCAGCAGCCAACGCCCACAGGCAACTAATGAAAAACTGTTTTTT CASSQRPQATNEKLFF
TRBJ1-5 . TRBV4-1 TRBD1 TGCGCCAGCAGCCAAGATTCCCGACAGGGGCTGGGGCAGCCCCAGCATTTT CASSQDSRQGLGQPQHF
TRBJ2-6 few TRBV4-2 . TGTGCCAGCGGGAGCGGAAGCTCTGGGGCCAACGTCCTGACTTTC CASGSGSSGANVLTF
TRBJ2-7 . TRBV6-5 . TGTGCCAGCAGCAACAGGGCATCCTACGAGCAGTACTTC CASSNRASYEQYF
TRBJ2-7 few TRBV27 . TGTGCCAGCAGTCCAACAACAGGGAGTTACTACGAGCAGTACTTC CASSPTTGSYYEQYF
TRBJ1-2 once TRBV2 . TGTGCCAGCAGTAGACAGTTGACCTATGGCTACACCTTC CASSRQLTYGYTF
TRBJ1-5 . TRBV5-4 . TGTGCCAGCCCCCAGCCCGTTGGGCATCAGCCCCAGCATTTT CASPQPVGHQPQHF
TRBJ1-2 . TRBV25-1 TRBD1 TGTGCCAGCAGTATACCTGACAGGGATGATGGCTACACCTTC CASSIPDRDDGYTF
TRBJ2-5 . TRBV5-6 TRBD2 TGTGCCAGCAGTCCCCAGGCGGGGGGGTTAGAGACCCAGTACTTC CASSPQAGGLETQYF
TRBJ2-1 . TRBV5-1 TRBD1 TGCGCCAGCAGCCCTGGACAGGGTTACAATGAGCAGTTCTTC CASSPGQGYNEQFF
TRBJ2-7 . TRBV9 . TGTGCCAGCAGCGTAGGACCTAGCCTCGACGAGCAGTACTTC CASSVGPSLDEQYF
TRBJ1-6 . TRBV2 TRBD1 TGTGCCAGCACTGGGACAGGGGGATCACCCCTCCACTTT CASTGTGGSPLHF
TRBJ1-2 . TRBV5-6 TRBD1 TGTGCCAGCAGCTGGGGACAGGGATATGGCTACACCTTC CASSWGQGYGYTF
TRBJ2-1 . TRBV5-1 . TGCGCCAGCAGCTTGGAAGGGAGCTCCTACAATGAGCAGTTCTTC CASSLEGSSYNEQFF
TRBJ2-1 . TRBV15 TRBD1 TGTGCCACCAGCACCCGGACAGGGTCGAATGAGCAGTTCTTC CATSTRTGSNEQFF
TRBJ1-1 . TRBV4-1 . TGCGCCAGCAGCCCTATGGGGGGGGACACTGAAGCTTTCTTT CASSPMGGDTEAFF
TRBJ2-3 once TRBV5-1 . TGCGCCAGCAGCTTGGCGGGGAAACAGGGACCCACAGATACGCAGTATTTT CASSLAGKQGPTDTQYF
TRBJ2-7 . TRBV5-4 TRBD2 TGTGCCAGCAGCCCGGGACTAGCGGGGGGAAGCTCCTACGAGCAGTACTTC CASSPGLAGGSSYEQYF
TRBJ1-2 . TRBV19 . TGTGCCAGTAGTATCAATCCGGGGATGGGCTATGGCTACACCTTC CASSINPGMGYGYTF